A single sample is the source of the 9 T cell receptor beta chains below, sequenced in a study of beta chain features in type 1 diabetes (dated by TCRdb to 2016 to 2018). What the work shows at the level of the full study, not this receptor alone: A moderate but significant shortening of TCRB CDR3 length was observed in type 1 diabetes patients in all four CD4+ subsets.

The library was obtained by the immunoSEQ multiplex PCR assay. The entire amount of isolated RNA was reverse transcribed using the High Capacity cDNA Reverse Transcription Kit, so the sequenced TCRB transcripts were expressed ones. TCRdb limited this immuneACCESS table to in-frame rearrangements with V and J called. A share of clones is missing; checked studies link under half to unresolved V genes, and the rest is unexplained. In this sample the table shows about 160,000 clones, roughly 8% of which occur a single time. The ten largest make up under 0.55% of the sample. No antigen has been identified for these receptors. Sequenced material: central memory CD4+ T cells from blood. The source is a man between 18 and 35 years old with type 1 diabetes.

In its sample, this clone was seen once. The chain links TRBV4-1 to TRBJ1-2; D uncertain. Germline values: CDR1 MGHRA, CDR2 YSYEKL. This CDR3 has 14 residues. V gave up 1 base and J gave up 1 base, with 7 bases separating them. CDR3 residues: CASSQGLINYGYTF. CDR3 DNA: TGCGCCAGCAGCCAAGGACTGATTAACTATGGCTACACCTTC.

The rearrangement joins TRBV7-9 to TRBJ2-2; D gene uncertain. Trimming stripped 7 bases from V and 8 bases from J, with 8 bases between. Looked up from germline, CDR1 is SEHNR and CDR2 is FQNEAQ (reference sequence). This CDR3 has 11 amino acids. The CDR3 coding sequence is TGTGCCAGCACCCCCGAGGGGGAGCTGTTTTTT. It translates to CASTPEGELFF.

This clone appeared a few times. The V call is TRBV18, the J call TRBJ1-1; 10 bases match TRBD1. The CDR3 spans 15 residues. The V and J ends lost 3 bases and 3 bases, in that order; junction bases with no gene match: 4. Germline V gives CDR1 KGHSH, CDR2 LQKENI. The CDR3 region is CASSPTGTGDTEAFF. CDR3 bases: TGTGCCAGCTCACCGACCGGGACAGGGGACACTGAAGCTTTCTTT.

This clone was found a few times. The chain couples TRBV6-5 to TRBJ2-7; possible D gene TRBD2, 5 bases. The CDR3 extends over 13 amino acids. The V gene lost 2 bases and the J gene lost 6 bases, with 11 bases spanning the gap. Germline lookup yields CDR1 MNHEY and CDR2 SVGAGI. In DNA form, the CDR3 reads TGTGCCAGCAGTTACGGGGAGCACAGCGAGCAGTACTTC. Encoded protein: CASSYGEHSEQYF.

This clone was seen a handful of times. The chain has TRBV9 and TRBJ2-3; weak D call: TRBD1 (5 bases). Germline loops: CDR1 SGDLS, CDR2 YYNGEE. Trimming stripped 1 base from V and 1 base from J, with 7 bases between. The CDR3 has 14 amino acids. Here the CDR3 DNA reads TGTGCCAGCAGCGTACTGACAGGCACAGATACGCAGTATTTT. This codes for CASSVLTGTDTQYF.

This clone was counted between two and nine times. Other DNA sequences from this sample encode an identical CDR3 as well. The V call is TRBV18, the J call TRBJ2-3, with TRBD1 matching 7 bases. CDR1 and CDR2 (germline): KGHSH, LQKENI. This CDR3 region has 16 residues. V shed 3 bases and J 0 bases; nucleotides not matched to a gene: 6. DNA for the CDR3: TGTGCCAGCTCACCGACCACAGGGGCGAGCACAGATACGCAGTATTTT. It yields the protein CASSPTTGASTDTQYF.

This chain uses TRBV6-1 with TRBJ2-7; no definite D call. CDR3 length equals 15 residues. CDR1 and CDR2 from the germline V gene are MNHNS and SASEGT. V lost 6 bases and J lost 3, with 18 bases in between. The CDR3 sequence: CASRLYGQADYEQYF. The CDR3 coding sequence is TGTGCCAGCAGGCTCTATGGGCAGGCCGACTACGAGCAGTACTTC.

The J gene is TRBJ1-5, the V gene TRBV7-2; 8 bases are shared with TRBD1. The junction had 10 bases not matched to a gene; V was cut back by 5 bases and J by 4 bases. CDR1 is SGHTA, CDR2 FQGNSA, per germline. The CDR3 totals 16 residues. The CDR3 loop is CASSGRTGIGNQPQHF. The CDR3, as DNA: TGTGCCAGCAGCGGGCGGACAGGGATCGGAAATCAGCCCCAGCATTTT.

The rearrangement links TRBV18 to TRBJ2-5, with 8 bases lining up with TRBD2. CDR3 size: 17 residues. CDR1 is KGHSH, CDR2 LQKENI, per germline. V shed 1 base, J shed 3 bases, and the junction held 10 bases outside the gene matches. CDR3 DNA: TGTGCCAGCTCACCACGCCGGGGGGGGCCGGTAGAAGAGACCCAGTACTTC. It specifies CASSPRRGGPVEETQYF.